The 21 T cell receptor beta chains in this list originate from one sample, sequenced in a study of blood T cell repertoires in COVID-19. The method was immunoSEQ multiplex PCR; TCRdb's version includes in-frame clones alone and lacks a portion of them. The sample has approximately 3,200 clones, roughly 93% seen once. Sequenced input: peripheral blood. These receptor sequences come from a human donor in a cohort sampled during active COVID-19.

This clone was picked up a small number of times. The CDR3 region has the DNA TGTGCCAGCAGCCAAGTGAGGGAGGACCACTATGGCTACACCTTC. It yields the protein CASSQVREDHYGYTF. The rearrangement joins TRBV4-2 to TRBJ1-2; D gene uncertain. V was shortened by 1 base and J by 3 bases, with 12 bases between the two germline ends. The length of the CDR3 is 15 residues. Germline CDR1 and CDR2: LGHNA and YNFKEQ.

The CDR3 loop reads CASSQLGGTEWGPGANVLTF. In DNA, the CDR3 is TGCGCCAGCAGTCAATTGGGCGGGACAGAATGGGGGCCTGGGGCCAACGTCCTGACTTTC. The rearrangement links TRBV23-1 to TRBJ2-6, with D possibly TRBD1 on 7 matching bases. TRBV23-1 is placed among ORFs of uncertain function. The CDR3 length is 20 residues. The V and J ends lost 1 base and 2 bases respectively, with 21 bases between them.

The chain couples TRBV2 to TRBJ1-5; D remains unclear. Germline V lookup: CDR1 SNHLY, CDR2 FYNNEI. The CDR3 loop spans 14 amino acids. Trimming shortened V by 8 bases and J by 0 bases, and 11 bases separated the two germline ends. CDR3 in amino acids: CASEAGNSNQPQHF. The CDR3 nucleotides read TGTGCCAGCGAAGCGGGGAATAGCAATCAGCCCCAGCATTTT.

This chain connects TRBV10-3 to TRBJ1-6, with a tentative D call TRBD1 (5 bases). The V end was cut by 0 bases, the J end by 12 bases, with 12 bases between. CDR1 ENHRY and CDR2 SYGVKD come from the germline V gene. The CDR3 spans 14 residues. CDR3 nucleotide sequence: TGTGCCATCAGTGAGTCCGACAGTCCTAAACCCCTCCACTTT. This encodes CAISESDSPKPLHF.

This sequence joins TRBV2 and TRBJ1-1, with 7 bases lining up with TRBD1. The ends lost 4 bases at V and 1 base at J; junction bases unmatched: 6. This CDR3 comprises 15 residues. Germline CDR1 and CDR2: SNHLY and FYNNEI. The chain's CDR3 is CASSVIGGGNTEAFF. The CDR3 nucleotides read TGTGCCAGCAGTGTTATAGGGGGCGGGAACACTGAAGCTTTCTTT.

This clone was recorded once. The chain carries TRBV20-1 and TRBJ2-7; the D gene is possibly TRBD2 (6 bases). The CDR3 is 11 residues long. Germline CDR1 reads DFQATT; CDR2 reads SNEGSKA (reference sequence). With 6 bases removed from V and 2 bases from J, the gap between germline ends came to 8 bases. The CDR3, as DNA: TGCAGTGCCGGCGGGACCTACGAGCAGTACTTC. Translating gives CSAGGTYEQYF.

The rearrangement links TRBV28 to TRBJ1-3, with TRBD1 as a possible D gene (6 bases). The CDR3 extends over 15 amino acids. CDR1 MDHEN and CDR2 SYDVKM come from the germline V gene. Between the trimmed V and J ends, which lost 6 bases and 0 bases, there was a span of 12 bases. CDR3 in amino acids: CASSITGRSGNTIYF. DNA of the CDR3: TGTGCCAGCAGCATTACAGGGCGCTCTGGAAACACCATATATTTT.

This chain's CDR3 is CAWSEVLGVNTEAFF. The DNA for the CDR3 is TGTGCCTGGAGTGAGGTCCTGGGCGTGAACACTGAAGCTTTCTTT. This chain links TRBV30 with TRBJ1-1, with no clear D. The CDR3 spans 15 residues. V lost 1 base and J 0 bases, leaving 12 bases between the germline ends. Germline values: CDR1 GTSNPN, CDR2 SVGIG (reference sequence).

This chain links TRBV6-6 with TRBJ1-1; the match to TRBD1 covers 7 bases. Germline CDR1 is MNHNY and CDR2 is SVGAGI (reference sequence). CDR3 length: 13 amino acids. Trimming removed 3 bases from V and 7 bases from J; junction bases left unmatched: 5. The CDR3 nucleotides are TGTGCCAGCAGTTATTCGGGACAGCTTGAAGCTTTCTTT. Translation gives CASSYSGQLEAFF.

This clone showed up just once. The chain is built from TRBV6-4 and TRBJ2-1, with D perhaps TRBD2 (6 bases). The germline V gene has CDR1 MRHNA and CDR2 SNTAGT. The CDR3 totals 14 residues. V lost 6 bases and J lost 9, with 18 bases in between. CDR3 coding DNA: TGTGCCAGCAGCCCAGGATTTTTCGGGAGTGAGCAGTTCTTC. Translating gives CASSPGFFGSEQFF.

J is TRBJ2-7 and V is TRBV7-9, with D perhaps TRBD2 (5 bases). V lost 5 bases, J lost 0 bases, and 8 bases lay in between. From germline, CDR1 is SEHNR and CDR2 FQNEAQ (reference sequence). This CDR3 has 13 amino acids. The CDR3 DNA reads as TGTGCCAGCAGCCTCGGGATCTCCTACGAGCAGTACTTC. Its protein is CASSLGISYEQYF.

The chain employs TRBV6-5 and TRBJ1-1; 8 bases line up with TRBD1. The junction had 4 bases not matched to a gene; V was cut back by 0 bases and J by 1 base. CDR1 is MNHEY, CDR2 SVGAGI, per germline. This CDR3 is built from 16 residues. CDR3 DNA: TGTGCCAGCAGTTACTCCAGCGACAGGGGGAACACTGAAGCTTTCTTT. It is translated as CASSYSSDRGNTEAFF.

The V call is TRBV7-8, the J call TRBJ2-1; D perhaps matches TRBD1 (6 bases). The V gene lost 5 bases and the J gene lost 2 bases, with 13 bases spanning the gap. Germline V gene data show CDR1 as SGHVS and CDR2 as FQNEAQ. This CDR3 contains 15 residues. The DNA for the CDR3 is TGTGCCAGCAGCAACAGGGAGTTGCCCTACAATGAGCAGTTCTTC. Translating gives CASSNRELPYNEQFF.

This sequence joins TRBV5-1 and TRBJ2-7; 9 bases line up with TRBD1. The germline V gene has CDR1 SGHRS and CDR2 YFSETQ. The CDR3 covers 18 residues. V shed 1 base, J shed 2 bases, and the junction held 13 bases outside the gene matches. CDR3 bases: TGCGCCAGCAGCTTGCGGACAGGGGCGTCTAAATGGACCTACGAGCAGTACTTC. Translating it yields CASSLRTGASKWTYEQYF. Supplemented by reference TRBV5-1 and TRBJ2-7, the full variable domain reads KAGVTQTPRYLIKTRGQQVTLSCSPISGHRSVSWYQQTPGQGLQFLFEYFSETQRNKGNFPGRFSGRQFSNSRSEMNVSTLELGDSALYLCASSLRTGASKWTYEQYFGPGTRLTVT.

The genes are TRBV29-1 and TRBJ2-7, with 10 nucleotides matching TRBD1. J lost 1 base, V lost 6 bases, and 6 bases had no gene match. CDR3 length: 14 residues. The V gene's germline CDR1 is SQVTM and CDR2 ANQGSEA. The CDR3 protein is CSVSGQGVSYEQYF. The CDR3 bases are TGCAGCGTCTCTGGACAGGGGGTTTCCTACGAGCAGTACTTC.

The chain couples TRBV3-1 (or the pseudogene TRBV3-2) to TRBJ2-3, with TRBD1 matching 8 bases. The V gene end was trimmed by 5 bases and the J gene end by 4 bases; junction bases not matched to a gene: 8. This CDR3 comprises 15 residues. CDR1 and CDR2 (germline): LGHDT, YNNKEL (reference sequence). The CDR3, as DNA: TGTGCCAGCAGCGGCCTGCAGGACAGGGCAGATACGCAGTATTTT. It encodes CASSGLQDRADTQYF.

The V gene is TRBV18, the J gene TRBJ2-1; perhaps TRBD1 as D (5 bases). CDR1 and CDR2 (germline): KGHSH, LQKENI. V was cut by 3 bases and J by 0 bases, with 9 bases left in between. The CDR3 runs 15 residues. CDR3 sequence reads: CASSPQGSSYNEQFF. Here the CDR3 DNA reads TGTGCCAGCTCACCGCAGGGCAGCTCCTACAATGAGCAGTTCTTC.

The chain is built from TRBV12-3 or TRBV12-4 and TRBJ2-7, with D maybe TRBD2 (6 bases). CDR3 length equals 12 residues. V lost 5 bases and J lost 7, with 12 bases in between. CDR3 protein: CASSPDAGEQYF. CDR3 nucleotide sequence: TGTGCCAGCAGTCCGGACGCGGGGGAGCAGTACTTC.

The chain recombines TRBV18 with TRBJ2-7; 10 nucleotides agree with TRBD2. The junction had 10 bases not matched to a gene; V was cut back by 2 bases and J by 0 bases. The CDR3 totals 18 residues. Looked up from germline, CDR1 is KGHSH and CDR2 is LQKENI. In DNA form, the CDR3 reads TGTGCCAGCTCACCAGATGGTAGCGGGGGGCGGAGCTCCTACGAGCAGTACTTC. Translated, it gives CASSPDGSGGRSSYEQYF.

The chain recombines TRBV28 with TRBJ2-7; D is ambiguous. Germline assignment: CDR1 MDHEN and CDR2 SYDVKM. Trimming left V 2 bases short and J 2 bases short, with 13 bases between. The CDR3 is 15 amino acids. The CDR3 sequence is CASSLPSVQTYEQYF. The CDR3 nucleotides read TGTGCCAGCAGTTTACCTTCCGTCCAGACCTACGAGCAGTACTTC.

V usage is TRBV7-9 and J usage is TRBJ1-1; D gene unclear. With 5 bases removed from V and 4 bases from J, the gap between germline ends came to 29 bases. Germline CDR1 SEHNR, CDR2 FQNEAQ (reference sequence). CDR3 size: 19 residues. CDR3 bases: TGTGCCAGCAGCCGCCGTGGTACTTCTCGAAGTTGGCTAGGCACTGAAGCTTTCTTT. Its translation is CASSRRGTSRSWLGTEAFF.